The T cell receptor (beta chain) under discussion was sequenced for a study of cytomegalovirus exposure and HLA in healthy donors. The donors gave bone marrow, and they were healthy. With respect to this clone: Its antigen is as yet unknown.

PCR was performed using 60 Vbeta and 13 Jbeta primers. The assay was immunoSEQ multiplex PCR, and TCRdb's table has in-frame clones only and misses some. The sample shows some 220,000 clones, approximately 78% of them seen only once. Study-level findings and limits: Researchers catalogued about 150 TCR beta chains as cytomegalovirus-associated.

This CDR3 spans 16 amino acids. Per the germline V gene, CDR1 is LNHDA and CDR2 is SQIVND (reference sequence). The ends lost 5 bases at V and 3 bases at J; junction bases unmatched: 9. This TCR derives from a boy aged 5-17 years in good health and CMV-seronegative. This chain links TRBV19 with TRBJ2-3; the match to TRBD2 covers 9 bases. The sample taken for sequencing was PBMCs. CDR3: CASSRFSGRDTDTQYF. The CDR3 bases are TGTGCCAGTAGTCGTTTTAGCGGGAGAGATACAGATACGCAGTATTTT.